Following are 8 T cell receptor beta chains from one sample sequenced in a study of blood T cell repertoires in COVID-19. TCRdb's copy holds only in-frame clones and misses some; the assay was immunoSEQ multiplex PCR. The sample includes fewer than 200,000 clones, around 89% of them seen just once. The sequenced material came from peripheral blood. The source is a man aged 55 to 70 with acute or convalescent COVID-19.

This sequence joins TRBV24-1 and TRBJ1-2, with D perhaps TRBD1 (6 bases). Germline V gives CDR1 KGHDR, CDR2 SFDVKD. The CDR3 extends over 12 amino acids. The V end was cut by 7 bases, the J end by 3 bases, with 8 bases between. CDR3 in amino acids: CATRDSYYGYTF. CDR3 sequence (DNA): TGTGCCACCAGGGACAGCTACTATGGCTACACCTTC.

This clone was counted once. The chain combines TRBV5-4 with TRBJ1-1; 10 bases are a match to TRBD1. Per germline, CDR1 SGHNT and CDR2 YYREEE (reference sequence). This CDR3 has 14 residues. The J segment lost 4 bases and the V segment lost 4 bases, leaving 4 bases of the junction unmatched. The CDR3 DNA reads TGTGCCAGCAGCGCGACAGGGGGCGGCACTGAAGCTTTCTTT. It codes for CASSATGGGTEAFF. Using reference TRBV5-4 and TRBJ1-1 for the parts outside the CDR3, the full variable domain is ETGVTQSPTHLIKTRGQQVTLRCSSQSGHNTVSWYQQALGQGPQFIFQYYREEENGRGNFPPRFSGLQFPNYSSELNVNALELDDSALYLCASSATGGGTEAFFGQGTRLTVV.

The chain uses TRBV10-3 and TRBJ1-1, with D maybe TRBD1 (6 bases). This CDR3 has 11 amino acids. V was trimmed by 8 bases and J by 6 bases, leaving 10 bases between them. The germline V gene has CDR1 ENHRY and CDR2 SYGVKD. The CDR3 spells CAIGRGPEAFF. In DNA form, the CDR3 reads TGTGCCATCGGCAGGGGCCCTGAAGCTTTCTTT.

This chain joins TRBV2 and TRBJ1-5; D unclear. Trimming left V 2 bases short and J 3 bases short, with 11 bases between. The CDR3 contains 15 residues. Germline V gene lookup returns CDR1 SNHLY and CDR2 FYNNEI. Here the CDR3 reads CASSERVYFNQPQHF. The DNA of the CDR3 is TGTGCCAGCAGTGAACGGGTTTACTTCAATCAGCCCCAGCATTTT.

Only a few counts were recorded for this clone. V gene TRBV5-8 combines with J gene TRBJ1-1, with a weak D call TRBD1 (6 bases). Germline V gives CDR1 SGHTS, CDR2 YDEGEE. V was trimmed by 0 bases and J by 9 bases, leaving 12 bases between them. This CDR3 has 13 amino acids. The CDR3 loop reads CASSLAGHLKAFF. The DNA of the CDR3 is TGTGCCAGCAGCTTGGCGGGACACCTAAAAGCTTTCTTT.

The rearrangement uses TRBV5-6 and TRBJ1-2, with D perhaps TRBD1 (5 bases). The CDR3 length is 13 residues. Germline V gene sequence: CDR1 SGHDT, CDR2 YYEEEE. V shed 2 bases and J shed 2 bases, with 7 bases lying between them. CDR3 amino acids: CASSFGGNYGYTF. CDR3 DNA: TGTGCCAGCAGCTTCGGGGGAAACTATGGCTACACCTTC.

The genes are TRBV5-1 and TRBJ2-1, with 7 bases aligning to TRBD2. The V gene end was trimmed by 4 bases and the J gene end by 5 bases; junction bases not matched to a gene: 12. The germline gives CDR1 SGHRS, CDR2 YFSETQ. The CDR3 has 16 amino acids. CDR3 nucleotides: TGCGCCAGCAGCCCTTTCTTGAGCGGGACTAACAATGAGCAGTTCTTC. Translation gives CASSPFLSGTNNEQFF.

The chain links TRBV15 to TRBJ1-5; the match to TRBD1 covers 9 bases. V lost 3 bases and J lost 6; bases outside the gene matches: 6. This CDR3 comprises 15 residues. Germline lookup yields CDR1 LNHNV and CDR2 YYDKDF (reference sequence). The CDR3 reads CATSSGDRVSQPQHF. The CDR3 bases are TGTGCCACCAGCAGTGGGGACAGGGTGAGTCAGCCCCAGCATTTT.